This paragraph reports one T cell receptor (beta chain). MiXCR, run by TCRdb on the RT-PCR reads, gives a single entry per CDR3 protein. This sample has 150,000 to 200,000 distinct CDR3 sequences; approximately 28% occur once, and the top ten carry around 3.3%. Germline V CDR1 and CDR2: SGHNT, YENEEA. The CDR3 runs 15 residues. V lost 0 bases to trimming and J lost 7 bases, with 13 bases between them. The sample comes from a study of patients and donors after allogeneic stem cell transplantation. The chain is built from TRBV11-3 and TRBJ2-1, with TRBD1 as a possible D gene (5 bases). The receptor's source is a human donor who was either an allogeneic HSCT recipient or a stem cell or donor lymphocyte infusion donor (not recorded which). It is not recorded whose cells these are; they may come from a transplant donor. The sequenced sample was blood, either unsorted or a sorted T cell fraction (not recorded which). In nucleotides, the CDR3 is TGTGCCAGCAGCTTAGATGTCGCAGGGAAAAATGAGCAGTTCTTC. Its translation: CASSLDVAGKNEQFF. Drawing the rest from reference TRBV11-3 and TRBJ2-1, the complete variable domain is EAGVVQSPRYKIIEKKQPVAFWCNPISGHNTLYWYLQNLGQGPELLIRYENEEAVDDSQLPKDRFSAERLKGVDSTLKIQPAELGDSAVYLCASSLDVAGKNEQFFGPGTRLTVL.